What follows are 14 T cell receptor beta chains derived from one specimen sequenced in a study of cytomegalovirus exposure and HLA in healthy donors. Primers: 60 Vbeta forward and 13 Jbeta reverse. Libraries were prepared by immunoSEQ multiplex PCR; TCRdb keeps only in-frame clonotypes and omits some of them. Here the sample spans approximately 210,000 clones, 60% to 80% being singletons. The sequenced material came from PBMCs. The receptors stem from a male donor in good health and CMV-seronegative.

The chain joins TRBV7-8 to TRBJ2-2, with no clear D. CDR3 size: 16 residues. Looked up from germline, CDR1 is SGHVS and CDR2 is FQNEAQ. V was shortened by 2 bases and J by 3 bases, with 13 bases between the two germline ends. The chain's CDR3 is CASSLLVLGDTGELFF. The DNA of the CDR3 is TGTGCCAGCAGCTTATTGGTACTCGGAGACACCGGGGAGCTGTTTTTT.

This clone occurred once. This chain links TRBV27 with TRBJ2-7; 12 positions agree with TRBD1. Trimming cost V 6 bases and J 6 bases; bases outside gene matches: 6. The CDR3 loop spans 14 amino acids. Germline V CDR1 and CDR2: MNHEY, SMNVEV (reference sequence). The chain's CDR3 is CASRRDRGQGEQYF. Here the CDR3 DNA reads TGTGCCAGCAGAAGGGACAGGGGGCAGGGCGAGCAGTACTTC.

This clone was recorded a few times. The chain uses TRBV5-1 and TRBJ1-6; 9 bases align to TRBD1. V dropped 2 bases and J dropped 5; count of bases not matched to a gene: 5. The CDR3 consists of 16 residues. CDR1 SGHRS and CDR2 YFSETQ come from the germline V gene. As DNA, the CDR3 is TGCGCCAGCAGCTTTACCGGGACAGGGAATAATTCACCCCTCCACTTT. Amino acids: CASSFTGTGNNSPLHF.

The rearrangement links TRBV9 to TRBJ1-2; 7 bases are shared with TRBD1. The germline gives CDR1 SGDLS, CDR2 YYNGEE. Trimming removed 4 bases from V and 4 bases from J; junction bases left unmatched: 7. This CDR3 has 14 amino acids. The CDR3, as DNA: TGTGCCAGCAGCACCGCCGGGACAGCCTATGGCTACACCTTC. Its translation: CASSTAGTAYGYTF.

V and J are TRBV12-2 and TRBJ1-1; the table's D call TRBD1 went unverified against the DNA. TRBV12-2 represents a pseudogene. This CDR3 has 17 residues. In DNA, the CDR3 is TGTGCAAGTCGCGCCCCCGCCAGGGGGCGGATGAACACTGAAGCTTTCTTT. This encodes CASRAPARGRMNTEAFF.

The rearrangement uses TRBV6-5 and TRBJ2-3; D is uncertain. The CDR3 has 15 residues. Germline V CDR1 and CDR2: MNHEY, SVGAGI. Between the trimmed V and J ends, which lost 4 bases and 1 base, there was a span of 12 bases. In DNA form, the CDR3 reads TGTGCCAGCAGTTCCGACAAGTGGGGCACAGATACGCAGTATTTT. As protein: CASSSDKWGTDTQYF.

The chain is built from TRBV7-9 and TRBJ2-7; TRBD1 is a possible D gene (5 bases). V lost 0 bases, J lost 4 bases, and 10 bases lay in between. The length of the CDR3 is 14 residues. Looked up from germline, CDR1 is SEHNR and CDR2 is FQNEAQ (reference sequence). DNA of the CDR3: TGTGCCAGCAGCTTAGCCGGCAGGGTTTACGAGCAGTACTTC. Residues: CASSLAGRVYEQYF. Full variable domain (outside the CDR3, taken from reference TRBV7-9 and TRBJ2-7): DTGVSQNPRHKITKRGQNVTFRCDPISEHNRLYWYRQTLGQGPEFLTYFQNEAQLEKSRLLSDRFSAERPKGSFSTLEIQRTEQGDSAMYLCASSLAGRVYEQYFGPGTRLTVT.

The V gene is TRBV5-1, the J gene TRBJ2-5; 7 bases are a match to TRBD2. This CDR3 has 14 residues. Unmatched junction bases numbered 8, after V lost 7 bases and J lost 2 bases. Germline V gene sequence: CDR1 SGHRS, CDR2 YFSETQ. CDR3 DNA sequence: TGCGCCAGCCGAGCGGGGACGGAACAAGAGACCCAGTACTTC. Amino acids: CASRAGTEQETQYF.

The chain is built from TRBV27 and TRBJ2-3, with 15 bases fitting TRBD2. CDR1 and CDR2 from the germline V gene are MNHEY and SMNVEV (reference sequence). The ends lost 4 bases at V and 1 base at J; junction bases unmatched: 6. The CDR3 runs 18 residues. CDR3 in amino acids: CASSSGLAGGGGTDTQYF. The CDR3 nucleotides read TGTGCCAGCAGTTCGGGACTAGCGGGAGGAGGTGGCACAGATACGCAGTATTTT.

The chain uses TRBV2 and TRBJ2-5, with 7 bases fitting TRBD2. Per the germline V gene, CDR1 is SNHLY and CDR2 is FYNNEI. The CDR3 contains 15 residues. Trimming at V came to 6 bases and at J to 5 bases, leaving 12 bases not matched to a gene. CDR3 region: CASSDTAGLGETQYF. The CDR3 nucleotides read TGTGCCAGCAGCGATACAGCGGGGCTCGGGGAGACCCAGTACTTC.

The chain recombines TRBV2 with TRBJ1-5; 9 nucleotides match TRBD1. The CDR3 spans 14 residues. Germline CDR1 is SNHLY and CDR2 is FYNNEI. Trimming removed 5 bases from V and 6 bases from J; junction bases left unmatched: 5. This CDR3 reads CASSHRGLGQPQHF. The CDR3 region has the DNA TGTGCCAGCAGTCACAGGGGGCTTGGTCAGCCCCAGCATTTT.

This chain's CDR3 is CASSVAGSGYEQYF. The CDR3 DNA reads TGTGCCAGCAGCGTAGCTGGGAGCGGATACGAGCAGTACTTC. The genes are TRBV9 and TRBJ2-7; a possible D gene is TRBD2 (5 bases). Germline loops: CDR1 SGDLS, CDR2 YYNGEE. CDR3 length: 14 amino acids. The V end lost 0 bases, the J end lost 4 bases, and 11 bases lay between the germline ends.

V gene TRBV5-6 combines with J gene TRBJ2-1; D is perhaps TRBD2 (5 bases). Germline V gene lookup returns CDR1 SGHDT and CDR2 YYEEEE. The CDR3 is 13 residues long. Between the trimmed V and J ends, which lost 1 base and 10 bases, there was a span of 12 bases. This CDR3 reads CASSLWLALEQFF. CDR3 in DNA: TGTGCCAGCAGCTTGTGGCTAGCCCTAGAGCAGTTCTTC.

This rearrangement joins TRBV27 to TRBJ2-3; 7 bases are a match to TRBD1. V shed 8 bases and J 2 bases; nucleotides not matched to a gene: 7. The CDR3 is 14 amino acids. The germline CDR1 and CDR2 sequences are MNHEY and SMNVEV (reference sequence). In DNA form, the CDR3 reads TGTGCCAGCTCCGGGACAGCCTTCACAGATACGCAGTATTTT. It codes for CASSGTAFTDTQYF.